A selection of T cell receptor beta chains follows, all from one sample in a study of shared clonotypes between healthy human individuals. Measured with immunoSEQ multiplex PCR; TCRdb has only the in-frame clones, and not every one. This sample carries about 580,000 clones, roughly 98% of them seen once, and the ten largest clones take 0.3%. The sequenced sample was naive CD8+ T cells sorted from blood. Receptor source: a man under 40 in good health. Each CDR3 is given with its conserved first and last residue. D genes are given only for firm matches. Clone size appears in some rows only: once, few, many, or a class for an expanded clone.

.	TRBV7-2	.	TRBJ2-7	CASSAAGEQYF	TGTGCCAGCAGCGCCGCGGGTGAGCAGTACTTC
.	TRBV11-2	once	TRBJ2-3	CASSLMADSDTQYF	TGTGCCAGCAGCTTAATGGCAGACTCAGATACGCAGTATTTT
.	TRBV19	.	TRBJ2-7	CASRVAGENEQYF	TGTGCCAGTAGAGTGGCAGGGGAAAACGAGCAGTACTTC
TRBD1	TRBV27	.	TRBJ2-7	CASRGPGQGAYEQYF	TGTGCCAGCAGGGGGCCAGGACAGGGCGCCTACGAGCAGTACTTC
.	TRBV11-2	.	TRBJ2-3	CASSLGGREIDTQYF	TGTGCCAGCAGCTTGGGGGGGCGGGAAATAGATACGCAGTATTTT
.	TRBV10-3	.	TRBJ2-5	CATREYQETQYF	TGTGCCACCCGTGAGTACCAAGAGACCCAGTACTTC
.	TRBV27	.	TRBJ2-7	CASSHNMGSPYEQYF	TGTGCCAGCAGCCATAACATGGGGTCCCCTTACGAGCAGTACTTC
.	TRBV4-1	.	TRBJ2-7	CASSHRTDGPYEQYF	TGCGCCAGCAGCCATAGAACGGACGGCCCCTACGAGCAGTACTTC
.	TRBV10-2	.	TRBJ1-1	CASSELSRMDRESEAFF	TGCGCCAGCAGTGAGCTCAGCCGAATGGATCGTGAATCTGAAGCTTTCTTT
.	TRBV28	.	TRBJ1-1	CASSLYGFSTEAFF	TGTGCCAGCAGCTTATACGGCTTCAGTACTGAAGCTTTCTTT
.	TRBV27	.	TRBJ2-7	CASSLSEGAYEQYF	TGTGCCAGCAGTTTATCGGAGGGGGCGTACGAGCAGTACTTC
.	TRBV7-3	.	TRBJ2-7	CASSPSLGYEQYF	TGTGCCAGCAGCCCCTCGCTAGGCTACGAGCAGTACTTC
.	TRBV27	.	TRBJ2-1	CATSSWGSYNEQFF	TGTGCCACCTCTTCTTGGGGTTCCTACAATGAGCAGTTCTTC
TRBD2	TRBV4-1	once	TRBJ2-7	CASSLLAASSYEQYF	TGCGCCAGCAGCCTCCTAGCGGCGAGCTCCTACGAGCAGTACTTC
.	TRBV7-9	.	TRBJ2-7	CASSPVGGEQYF	TGTGCCAGCAGCCCTGTAGGGGGGGAGCAGTACTTC
.	TRBV29-1	once	TRBJ2-3	CSVAAMDSWLEDTQYF	TGCAGCGTTGCGGCGATGGACTCCTGGCTCGAGGATACGCAGTATTTT
.	TRBV9	.	TRBJ1-1	CASSVAGHRNTEAFF	TGTGCCAGCAGCGTAGCGGGACACCGGAACACTGAAGCTTTCTTT
TRBD1	TRBV7-6	.	TRBJ1-1	CASSPGQGGTEAFF	TGTGCCAGCAGCCCCGGACAGGGAGGCACTGAAGCTTTCTTT
.	TRBV6-5	.	TRBJ1-4	CASSPLFGEKLFF	TGTGCCAGCAGTCCCCTGTTCGGTGAAAAACTGTTTTTT
.	TRBV7-8	.	TRBJ2-1	CASSSLGPGNNEQFF	TGTGCCAGCAGCTCGCTAGGGCCCGGGAACAATGAGCAGTTCTTC
.	TRBV30	.	TRBJ2-7	CAWSDTDRSYEQYF	TGTGCCTGGAGTGACACCGACAGGTCCTACGAGCAGTACTTC
TRBD2	TRBV25-1	.	TRBJ2-1	CASSLAGGGNEQFF	TGTGCCAGCAGTCTAGCGGGAGGGGGAAATGAGCAGTTCTTC
.	TRBV7-8	.	TRBJ1-2	CASSLHARDKTNYGYTF	TGTGCCAGCAGCCTTCACGCGAGGGACAAAACTAACTATGGCTACACCTTC
.	TRBV10-1	.	TRBJ2-1	CASSEGAPGNEQFF	TGCGCCAGCAGTGAAGGGGCCCCTGGGAATGAGCAGTTCTTC
TRBD1	TRBV7-8	.	TRBJ1-2	CASSLAGGAGREHGYTF	TGTGCCAGCAGCTTAGCAGGGGGCGCGGGAAGAGAGCATGGCTACACCTTC
TRBD2	TRBV11-3	.	TRBJ2-1	CASSPQTSGNPYNEQFF	TGTGCCAGCAGCCCCCAGACTAGCGGAAACCCCTACAATGAGCAGTTCTTC
.	TRBV29-1	once	TRBJ1-1	CSVVPGLRTEAFF	TGCAGCGTTGTTCCGGGTTTGAGAACTGAAGCTTTCTTT
.	TRBV28	.	TRBJ2-3	CASRTTTTGDTQYF	TGTGCCAGTCGAACGACAACGACGGGAGATACGCAGTATTTT